What follows is one T cell receptor beta chain and its context. Its antigen is not identified. These data originate in a study of identical twins. Study results and caveats: Excess low generation probability was seen in twin-shared out-of-frame alpha sequences.

MiXCR, run by TCRdb on the 5' RACE reads, gives a single entry per CDR3 protein. The table shows about 490,000 distinct CDR3 sequences, with 12% to 15% occurring only once. The V and J ends lost 7 bases and 5 bases respectively, with 14 bases between them. CDR3 size: 14 residues. The sample also formed part of further work on yellow fever vaccine responses in identical twins.

The sequence derives from a young woman in good health. V gene TRBV12-3 or TRBV12-4 combines with J gene TRBJ2-2, with D perhaps matching TRBD1 (5 bases). The source material was CD4+ T cells sorted from blood. CDR3 sequence reads: CASTAKTVTGELFF. The CDR3 nucleotides read TGTGCCAGCACCGCGAAGACAGTTACCGGGGAGCTGTTTTTT.